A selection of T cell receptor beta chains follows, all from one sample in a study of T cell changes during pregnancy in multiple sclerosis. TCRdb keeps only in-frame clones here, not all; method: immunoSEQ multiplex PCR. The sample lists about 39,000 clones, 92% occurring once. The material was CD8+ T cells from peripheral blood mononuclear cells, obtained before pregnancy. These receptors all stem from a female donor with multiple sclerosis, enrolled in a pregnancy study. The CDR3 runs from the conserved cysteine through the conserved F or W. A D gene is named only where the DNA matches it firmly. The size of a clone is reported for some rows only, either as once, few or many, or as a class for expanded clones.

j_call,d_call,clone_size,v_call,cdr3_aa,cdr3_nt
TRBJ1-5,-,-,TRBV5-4,CASSLTGSNQPQHF,TGTGCCAGCAGCTTGACAGGTAGCAATCAGCCCCAGCATTTT
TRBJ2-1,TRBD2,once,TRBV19,CASSIIGGVDEQFF,TGTGCCAGTAGTATAATCGGGGGGGTCGATGAGCAGTTCTTC
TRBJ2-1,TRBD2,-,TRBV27,CASSYGGGPGEQFF,TGTGCCAGCAGTTACGGGGGGGGGCCCGGTGAGCAGTTCTTC
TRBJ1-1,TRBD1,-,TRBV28,CASSLVGSGTVNTEAFF,TGTGCCAGCAGTTTAGTGGGTTCCGGGACAGTGAACACTGAAGCTTTCTTT
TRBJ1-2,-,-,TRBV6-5,CASSYTVNYGYTF,TGTGCCAGCAGTTACACGGTAAACTATGGCTACACCTTC
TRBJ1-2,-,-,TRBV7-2,CASSLHTLRAIYGYTF,TGTGCCAGCAGCTTACACACATTGCGGGCAATCTATGGCTACACCTTC
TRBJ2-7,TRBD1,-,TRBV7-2,CASSSSGTVVPYEQYF,TGTGCCAGCAGCTCCTCCGGGACAGTGGTCCCCTACGAGCAGTACTTC
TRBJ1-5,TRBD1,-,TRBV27,CASSLGQVREPQHF,TGTGCCAGCAGCCTAGGACAGGTTCGGGAGCCCCAGCATTTT
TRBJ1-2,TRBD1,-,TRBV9,CASSAPAQGAWGYTF,TGTGCCAGCAGCGCTCCCGCACAGGGGGCGTGGGGCTACACCTTC
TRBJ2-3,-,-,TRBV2,CASSEAEPDTQYF,TGTGCCAGCAGTGAAGCGGAGCCGGATACGCAGTATTTT
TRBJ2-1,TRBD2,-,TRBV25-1,CASTPGSGSYNEQFF,TGTGCCAGCACCCCTGGGAGCGGGAGTTACAATGAGCAGTTCTTC
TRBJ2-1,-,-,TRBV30,CAWTTSSYNEQFF,TGTGCCTGGACTACGAGCTCCTACAATGAGCAGTTCTTC
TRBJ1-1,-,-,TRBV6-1,CASSEPVIHRTYKNTEAFF,TGTGCCAGCAGTGAACCCGTCATTCACAGAACTTACAAGAACACTGAAGCTTTCTTT
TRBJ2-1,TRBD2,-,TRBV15,CATSAPGTSDNEQFF,TGTGCCACCAGCGCCCCCGGGACTAGCGATAATGAGCAGTTCTTC
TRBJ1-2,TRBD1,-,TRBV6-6,CASSRGQDNYGYTF,TGTGCCAGCTCCAGGGGGCAGGATAACTATGGCTACACCTTC
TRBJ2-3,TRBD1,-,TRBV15,CATSTGQGGTDTQYF,TGTGCCACCAGCACCGGACAGGGTGGCACAGATACGCAGTATTTT
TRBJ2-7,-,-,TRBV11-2,CASSPPSSEQYF,TGTGCCAGCAGCCCACCCTCTAGTGAGCAGTACTTC
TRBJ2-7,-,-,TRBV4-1,CASSQWDTGIYEQYF,TGCGCCAGCAGCCAATGGGACACAGGCATCTACGAGCAGTACTTC
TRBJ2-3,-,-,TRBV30,CAWSHKEGMPDTQYF,TGTGCCTGGTCCCACAAGGAGGGGATGCCAGATACGCAGTATTTT
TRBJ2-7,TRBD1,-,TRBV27,CASSQGQGANEQYF,TGTGCCAGCAGTCAAGGACAGGGGGCAAACGAGCAGTACTTC
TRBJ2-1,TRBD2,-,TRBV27,CASSFLGLAGEGLGEQFF,TGTGCCAGCAGTTTTTTGGGACTAGCGGGAGAGGGTTTGGGTGAGCAGTTCTTC
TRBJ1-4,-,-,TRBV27,CASKRGVAKEGTNEKLFF,TGTGCCAGCAAAAGAGGAGTAGCTAAGGAAGGTACTAATGAAAAACTGTTTTTT
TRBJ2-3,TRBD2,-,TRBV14,CASSQAPGLAGRTDTQYF,TGTGCCAGCAGCCAGGCTCCGGGACTAGCGGGACGCACAGATACGCAGTATTTT
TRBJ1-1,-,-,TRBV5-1,CASSIGTEAFF,TGCGCCAGCAGTATCGGGACTGAAGCTTTCTTT
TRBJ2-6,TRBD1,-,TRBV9,CASSLTGESSGANVLTF,TGTGCCAGCAGCTTAACAGGGGAAAGCTCTGGGGCCAACGTCCTGACTTTC
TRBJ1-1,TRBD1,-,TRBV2,CASSDRTGANTEAFF,TGTGCCAGCAGTGACCGGACAGGGGCGAACACTGAAGCTTTCTTT
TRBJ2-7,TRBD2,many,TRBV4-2,CASSQEPSGESYEQYF,TGTGCCAGCAGCCAAGAGCCTAGCGGGGAATCCTACGAGCAGTACTTC
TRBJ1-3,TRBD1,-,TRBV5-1,CASSSDRVIYF,TGCGCCAGCAGTTCCGACAGGGTCATATATTTT
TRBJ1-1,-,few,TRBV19,CASSMGGAGAFF,TGTGCCAGTAGTATGGGGGGGGCTGGAGCTTTCTTT
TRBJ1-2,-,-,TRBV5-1,CASSSISADYGYTF,TGCGCCAGCAGCTCAATATCAGCGGACTATGGCTACACCTTC
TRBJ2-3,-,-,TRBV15,CATSRTRLADTQYF,TGTGCCACCAGCAGAACAAGACTAGCAGATACGCAGTATTTT
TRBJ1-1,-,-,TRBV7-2,CASSLVWPNTEAFF,TGTGCCAGCAGCTTAGTCTGGCCTAACACTGAAGCTTTCTTT
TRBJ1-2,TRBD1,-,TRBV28,CASRPTGGYGYTF,TGTGCCAGCAGACCTACAGGGGGGTACGGCTACACCTTC
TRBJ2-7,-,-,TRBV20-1,CSARSAEQYF,TGCAGTGCTAGAAGCGCCGAGCAGTACTTC
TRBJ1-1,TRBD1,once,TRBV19,CASSIDPGTGSSEAFF,TGTGCCAGTAGTATAGACCCAGGGACAGGGTCATCTGAAGCTTTCTTT
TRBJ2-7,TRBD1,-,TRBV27,CASTFTRGTGVREQYF,TGTGCCAGCACCTTCACGCGGGGGACAGGGGTTCGAGAGCAGTACTTC
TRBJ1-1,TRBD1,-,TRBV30,CAWSVPDRGNTEAFF,TGTGCCTGGAGTGTACCGGACAGGGGAAACACTGAAGCTTTCTTT
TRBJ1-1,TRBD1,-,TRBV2,CASSGYQYRGTEAFF,TGTGCCAGCAGTGGATATCAGTACAGGGGAACTGAAGCTTTCTTT
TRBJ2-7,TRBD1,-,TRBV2,CASRAAGGYEQYF,TGTGCCAGCAGAGCTGCAGGGGGCTACGAGCAGTACTTC
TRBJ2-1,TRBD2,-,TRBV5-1,CASSFIGTSNEQFF,TGCGCCAGCAGCTTCATTGGGACTAGCAATGAGCAGTTCTTC
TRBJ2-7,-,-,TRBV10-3,CAIGGNPGTTTYEQYF,TGTGCCATCGGTGGGAACCCCGGGACAACGACCTACGAGCAGTACTTC
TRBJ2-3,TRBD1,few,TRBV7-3,CASSQDRGGADTQYF,TGTGCCAGCAGCCAGGACAGGGGCGGCGCAGATACGCAGTATTTT
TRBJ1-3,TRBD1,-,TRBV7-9,CASSLRQGSSGNTIYF,TGTGCCAGCAGCTTGAGACAGGGAAGCTCTGGAAACACCATATATTTT
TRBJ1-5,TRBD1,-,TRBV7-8,CATRTGLNEPQHF,TGTGCCACTCGGACAGGGTTGAATGAGCCCCAGCATTTT
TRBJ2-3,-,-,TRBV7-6,CASSLEVGRSDTQYF,TGTGCCAGCAGCTTAGAAGTAGGGAGGTCAGATACGCAGTATTTT
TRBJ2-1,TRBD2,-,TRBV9,CASSFDRTSGGSYNEQFF,TGTGCCAGCAGTTTTGATCGGACTAGCGGGGGCTCCTACAATGAGCAGTTCTTC
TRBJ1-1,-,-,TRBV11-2,CASSVQGPLRFSTEAFF,TGTGCCAGCAGCGTACAGGGCCCCTTACGTTTTAGTACTGAAGCTTTCTTT
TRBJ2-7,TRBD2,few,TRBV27,CASSGGSRYEQYF,TGTGCCAGCTCGGGGGGAAGCCGCTACGAGCAGTACTTC
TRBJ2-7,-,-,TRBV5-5,CASSLTYEQYF,TGTGCCAGCAGCCTAACCTACGAGCAGTACTTC
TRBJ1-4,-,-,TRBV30,CAWSQASVATNEKLFF,TGTGCCTGGAGTCAGGCCTCAGTTGCAACTAATGAAAAACTGTTTTTT
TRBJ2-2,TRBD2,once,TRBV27,CASRKGLAGSTGELFF,TGTGCCAGCAGGAAGGGACTAGCGGGTTCCACCGGGGAGCTGTTTTTT
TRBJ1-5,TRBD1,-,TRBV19,CASSIDPRTGLRPNQPQHF,TGTGCCAGTAGTATAGATCCCAGGACAGGGTTACGACCCAATCAGCCCCAGCATTTT
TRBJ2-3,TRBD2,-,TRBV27,CASSLSWLAEITDTQYF,TGTGCCAGCAGTTTATCTTGGCTAGCGGAGATCACAGATACGCAGTATTTT
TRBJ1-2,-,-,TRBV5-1,CASKLGEADGYTF,TGCGCCAGCAAGCTTGGAGAGGCTGATGGCTACACCTTC
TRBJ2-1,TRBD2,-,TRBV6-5,CASAPNGLVFDEQFF,TGTGCCAGTGCTCCAAACGGACTAGTCTTCGATGAGCAGTTCTTC
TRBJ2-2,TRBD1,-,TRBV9,CASSATGGTGELFF,TGTGCCAGCAGCGCGACAGGGGGTACCGGGGAGCTGTTTTTT
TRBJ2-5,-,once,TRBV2,CASGGWIGTQETQYF,TGTGCCAGTGGCGGGTGGATAGGAACGCAAGAGACCCAGTACTTC